These T cell receptor beta chains were read from a single sample in a study of spatial heterogeneity in lung cancer. TCRdb independently ran MiXCR on the 5' RACE reads; one entry per CDR3 protein. The sample contains some 50,000 distinct CDR3 sequences, 7.5% to 8% of which appear only once. The specimen comprised PBMCs, sampled at surgery. These receptors came from a female donor with early-stage non-small cell lung cancer. The CDR3 runs from the conserved cysteine through the conserved F or W. A D gene is named only where the DNA matches it firmly. Expanded clones get a size class; other rows say once, few or many, or leave the size out.

D	J	size	V	CDR3	DNA
.	TRBJ2-6	many	TRBV4-3	CASSQETRISGANVLTF	TGCGCCAGCAGCCAAGAAACCAGGATCTCTGGGGCCAACGTCCTGACTTTC
.	TRBJ1-1	.	TRBV19	CASSTAGTGNTEAFF	TGTGCCAGTAGTACAGCCGGGACGGGGAACACTGAAGCTTTCTTT
.	TRBJ2-3	many	TRBV7-2	CASSLGRAGSTDTQYF	TGTGCCAGCAGCTTAGGTCGCGCGGGGAGCACAGATACGCAGTATTTT
TRBD2	TRBJ2-1	few	TRBV19	CASSMASGNYNEQFF	TGTGCCAGTAGTATGGCTAGCGGGAACTACAATGAGCAGTTCTTC
.	TRBJ2-1	few	TRBV2	CARTGLPNNEQFF	TGTGCCAGAACAGGTCTACCCAACAATGAGCAGTTCTTC
.	TRBJ2-3	few	TRBV23-1	CASGFSGNRSTDTQYF	TGCGCCAGCGGATTTTCGGGGAATCGGAGCACAGATACGCAGTATTTT
.	TRBJ2-7	.	TRBV7-2	CASSLVGRTPLGVQYF	TGTGCCAGCAGCTTAGTCGGCCGAACCCCCCTAGGTGTGCAGTACTTC
.	TRBJ1-1	many	TRBV29-1	CSVGRPGTEAFF	TGCAGCGTCGGACGCCCGGGGACTGAAGCTTTCTTT
TRBD1	TRBJ2-5	.	TRBV9	CASSVVGTAQETQYF	TGTGCCAGCAGCGTAGTAGGGACAGCACAAGAGACCCAGTACTTC
TRBD1	TRBJ2-4	.	TRBV7-6	CASSPGQVGNIQYF	TGTGCCAGCAGCCCGGGACAGGTTGGAAACATTCAGTACTTC
.	TRBJ1-5	.	TRBV19	CASSIESGQFSNQPQHF	TGTGCCAGTAGTATAGAGTCGGGACAATTTAGCAATCAGCCCCAGCATTTT
TRBD2	TRBJ2-4	few	TRBV5-4	CASNLAGGDENIQYF	TGTGCCAGCAACCTAGCGGGGGGGGATGAGAACATTCAGTACTTC
.	TRBJ1-2	.	TRBV6-2/TRBV6-3	CASRPDEGGYGYTF	TGTGCCAGCAGGCCCGATGAGGGAGGATATGGCTACACCTTC
.	TRBJ2-7	.	TRBV7-2	CASSTGPGDEQYF	TGTGCCAGCAGCACCGGACCGGGCGACGAGCAGTACTTC
TRBD2	TRBJ2-1	many	TRBV5-1	CASSLGGGALAEQFF	TGCGCCAGCAGCTTGGGCGGGGGGGCCCTAGCTGAGCAGTTCTTC
.	TRBJ1-2	few	TRBV12-3/TRBV12-4	CASSLTRGTYGYTF	TGTGCCAGCAGTTTAACTAGGGGTACCTATGGCTACACCTTC
.	TRBJ1-5	.	TRBV5-5	CASSLDPHSNQPQHF	TGTGCCAGCAGCTTGGACCCACATAGCAATCAGCCCCAGCATTTT
.	TRBJ1-5	many	TRBV4-3	CASSQDSGADQPQHF	TGCGCCAGCAGCCAAGATAGTGGTGCAGATCAGCCCCAGCATTTT
.	TRBJ2-3	few	TRBV7-2	CASSLRRDGRKADTQYF	TGTGCCAGCAGCTTACGGCGGGACGGTCGAAAAGCAGATACGCAGTATTTT
.	TRBJ2-2	few	TRBV11-1	CASSATGELFF	TGTGCCAGCAGCGCCACCGGGGAGCTGTTTTTT
.	TRBJ2-3	few	TRBV20-1	CSAREPLRGVSTDTQYF	TGCAGTGCTAGAGAGCCCTTGCGGGGCGTAAGCACAGATACGCAGTATTTT
.	TRBJ2-7	.	TRBV28	CASSLRLGVGEQYF	TGTGCCAGCAGTTTACGACTAGGGGTGGGCGAGCAGTACTTC
.	TRBJ2-5	many	TRBV5-1	CASSSGGTVSQETQYF	TGCGCCAGCAGCTCCGGGGGGACAGTTTCTCAGGAGACCCAGTACTTC
.	TRBJ1-6	many	TRBV7-9	CASGEQNNSPLHF	TGTGCCAGCGGGGAACAAAATAATTCACCCCTCCACTTT
TRBD1	TRBJ2-5	few	TRBV15	CATSRNRGLAETQYF	TGTGCCACCAGCAGAAACAGGGGTTTAGCGGAGACCCAGTACTTC
.	TRBJ2-3	.	TRBV7-9	CASSLAGGYTQYF	TGTGCCAGCAGCTTAGCCGGAGGGTATACGCAGTATTTT
TRBD1	TRBJ1-2	few	TRBV30	CAFPTGGYYGYTF	TGTGCCTTCCCGACAGGGGGCTACTATGGCTACACCTTC
.	TRBJ2-1	.	TRBV15	CATSRSLGHVGGEEQFF	TGTGCCACCAGCAGAAGTCTGGGTCACGTCGGGGGAGAGGAGCAGTTCTTC
.	TRBJ1-4	.	TRBV4-3	CASSQQGGEKLFF	TGCGCCAGCAGCCAACAGGGCGGTGAAAAACTGTTTTTT
.	TRBJ1-6	many	TRBV7-2	CASSFGQPNSPLHF	TGTGCCAGCAGCTTCGGCCAGCCTAATTCACCCCTCCACTTT
TRBD1	TRBJ2-7	.	TRBV7-2	CASSLEYGQGNDEQYF	TGTGCCAGCAGCTTAGAATACGGACAGGGAAACGACGAGCAGTACTTC
.	TRBJ2-3	few	TRBV6-2/TRBV6-3	CASSYLTAAISDTQYF	TGTGCCAGCAGTTACTTGACAGCCGCCATCTCAGATACGCAGTATTTT
TRBD1	TRBJ2-1	many	TRBV7-2	CASSLGRTGINEQFF	TGTGCCAGCAGCTTAGGGAGGACAGGGATCAATGAGCAGTTCTTC
.	TRBJ1-2	many	TRBV5-5	CASSPDGNYGYTF	TGTGCCAGCAGCCCGGACGGTAACTATGGCTACACCTTC
TRBD1	TRBJ1-2	.	TRBV7-9	CASRFGTGDGYTF	TGTGCCAGCAGATTCGGGACAGGGGATGGCTACACCTTC
.	TRBJ2-7	many	TRBV6-5	CASSYSTVTYSYEQYF	TGTGCCAGCAGTTACTCGACAGTTACCTACTCCTACGAGCAGTACTTC
TRBD1	TRBJ1-1	.	TRBV28	CASSIPPLGQGTEAFF	TGTGCCAGCAGCATCCCTCCCCTAGGACAGGGTACTGAAGCTTTCTTT
TRBD1	TRBJ2-5	few	TRBV7-2	CASSLVTGGEETQYF	TGTGCCAGCAGCTTAGTTACAGGGGGCGAAGAGACCCAGTACTTC
.	TRBJ2-7	many	TRBV7-9	CASSLFDTYEQYF	TGTGCCAGCAGCTTATTTGACACCTACGAGCAGTACTTC
.	TRBJ2-1	few	TRBV5-1	CASSPNLYPLNEQFF	TGCGCCAGCAGCCCGAACTTATACCCTCTGAATGAGCAGTTCTTC